The 18 T cell receptor beta chains in this list originate from one sample, sequenced in a study of Japanese encephalitis immunity and Zika vaccine responses. TCRdb used MiXCR to reprocess the 5' RACE reads, holding one entry per CDR3 protein. The sample contains around 370 distinct CDR3 sequences, 3.6% of which appear only once. For 6 days, PBMCs labeled with CFSE were cultured with peptide pools at approximately 0.95 ug/mL each. The sort collected unfixed, live, CD56-CD19-CD16-CD3+CD4+ CFSE-low proliferating CD4 T cells. This specimen was antigen-activated CD4+ T cells from blood, cultured, taken during a Zika inactivated vaccine study. These receptors were taken from an adult man who received an inactivated Zika virus vaccine.

By share, this clonotype counts as medium-sized. V gene TRBV4-3 combines with J gene TRBJ2-1, with 8 positions matching TRBD2. The V segment lost 1 base and the J segment 9 bases; nucleotides outside the gene matches: 14. Germline CDR1 and CDR2: LGHNA and YSLEER. This CDR3 contains 17 residues. CDR3 DNA sequence: TGCGCCAGCAGCCAAGTGGGAACGGGGGGGCCGAGTACTGAGCAGTTCTTC. Protein sequence: CASSQVGTGGPSTEQFF.

This clonotype is classed as medium-sized. The chain recombines TRBV4-3 with TRBJ1-1; unclear D gene. The V end was cut by 0 bases, the J end by 1 base, with 6 bases between. Germline V gene lookup returns CDR1 LGHNA and CDR2 YSLEER. This CDR3 comprises 14 residues. The CDR3 nucleotides are TGCGCCAGCAGCCAAGATCCACAGAACACTGAAGCTTTCTTT. It translates to CASSQDPQNTEAFF.

This clonotype qualifies as medium-sized. This sequence joins TRBV7-2 and TRBJ2-7; D possibly corresponds to TRBD1 (6 bases). V gave up 1 base and J gave up 2 bases, with 18 bases separating them. The CDR3 is 17 residues long. The germline CDR1 and CDR2 sequences are SGHTA and FQGNSA. The CDR3 reads CASSLGYGPGTPYEQYF. DNA for the CDR3: TGTGCCAGCAGCTTAGGGTACGGGCCAGGGACACCCTACGAGCAGTACTTC. Supplemented by reference TRBV7-2 and TRBJ2-7, the full variable domain reads GAGVSQSPSNKVTEKGKDVELRCDPISGHTALYWYRQSLGQGLEFLIYFQGNSAPDKSGLPSDRFSAERTGGSVSTLTIQRTQQEDSAVYLCASSLGYGPGTPYEQYFGPGTRLTVT.

This clonotype is labeled as medium-sized. J is TRBJ2-7 and V is TRBV2, with 9 bases that match TRBD1. Germline loops: CDR1 SNHLY, CDR2 FYNNEI. J gave up 8 bases and V 10 bases, and 6 bases lay outside the gene matches. The CDR3 sequence is 11 residues long. The CDR3 reads CATGTGLKQYV. The DNA for the CDR3 is TGTGCCACCGGGACAGGGCTTAAGCAGTACGTC.

In this sample, this clonotype is medium-sized. This sequence joins TRBV12-3 or TRBV12-4 and TRBJ1-5; D remains unclear. This CDR3 is 17 amino acids long. Trimming took off 0 bases at V and 7 bases at J, with 19 bases between the two ends. The CDR3 DNA is TGTGCCAGCAGTTTAGCAGTAAAGTCGGGGTCGGGCCAGCCCCAGCATTTT. Encoded protein: CASSLAVKSGSGQPQHF.

The genes are TRBV5-1 and TRBJ2-5, with 14 bases fitting TRBD2. The V segment lost 1 base and the J segment 2 bases; nucleotides outside the gene matches: 4. Germline CDR1 SGHRS, CDR2 YFSETQ. The CDR3 extends over 17 amino acids. The CDR3 is CASSLSGTSGGQETQYF. The CDR3 coding sequence is TGCGCCAGCAGCTTGAGCGGGACTAGCGGGGGACAAGAGACCCAGTACTTC.

The genes are TRBV5-1 and TRBJ2-2; tentative D call: TRBD1 (6 bases). Trimming pared 0 bases from V and 5 bases from J, leaving 11 bases between. CDR1 is SGHRS, CDR2 YFSETQ, per germline. This CDR3 is 15 amino acids long. The CDR3 loop reads CASSLGQVGTGELFF. CDR3 coding DNA: TGCGCCAGCAGCTTGGGACAGGTTGGGACCGGGGAGCTGTTTTTT.

This chain joins TRBV5-6 and TRBJ1-2; no firm D call. V lost 0 bases and J 2 bases, leaving 8 bases between the germline ends. CDR1 SGHDT and CDR2 YYEEEE come from the germline V gene. The CDR3 is made up of 14 amino acids. As DNA, the CDR3 is TGTGCCAGCAGCTTGGGGCCGAGCAACTATGGCTACACCTTC. This gives the protein CASSLGPSNYGYTF.

This clonotype is deemed large. This chain joins TRBV5-4 and TRBJ2-3; D gene uncertain. Trimming stripped 1 base from V and 2 bases from J, with 14 bases between. This CDR3 contains 16 residues. Per germline, CDR1 SGHNT and CDR2 YYREEE (reference sequence). CDR3 sequence reads: CASSLFLGSSTDTQYF. CDR3 bases: TGTGCCAGCAGCTTGTTCCTCGGCTCCTCCACAGATACGCAGTATTTT.

By sample share, this clonotype is hyperexpanded. The chain combines TRBV7-8 with TRBJ2-1; no definite D call. Germline CDR1 SGHVS, CDR2 FQNEAQ. The CDR3 loop spans 14 amino acids. Trimming took off 3 bases at V and 2 bases at J, with 8 bases between the two ends. CDR3 in amino acids: CASSFMQTYNEQFF. The CDR3 bases are TGTGCCAGCAGCTTTATGCAGACCTACAATGAGCAGTTCTTC.

This clonotype is large by share. This chain uses TRBV6-2 or TRBV6-3 with TRBJ2-3; 7 bases match TRBD2. This CDR3 comprises 14 residues. CDR1 MNHEY and CDR2 SVGEGT come from the germline V gene. V gave up 7 bases and J gave up 2 bases; unmatched junction bases: 6. CDR3 residues: CASTKAGPTDTQYF. DNA of the CDR3: TGTGCCAGCACCAAAGCGGGGCCCACAGATACGCAGTATTTT.

This clonotype is labeled as large. J is TRBJ2-7 and V is TRBV4-3; no reliable D call. Germline loops: CDR1 LGHNA, CDR2 YSLEER. The ends were cut back, 4 bases at V and 0 bases at J, with 19 bases in the middle. The CDR3 has 17 residues. CDR3 amino acids: CASSLNLVWEVSYEQYF. The CDR3 DNA follows: TGCGCCAGCAGCCTAAATTTGGTGTGGGAAGTCTCCTACGAGCAGTACTTC.

By share, this clonotype counts as medium-sized. The rearrangement links TRBV3-1 to TRBJ2-1, with D possibly TRBD2 on 7 matching bases. Trimming took off 2 bases at V and 6 bases at J, with 17 bases between the two ends. Germline V gene data show CDR1 as LGHDT and CDR2 as YNNKEL (reference sequence). The CDR3 has 16 residues. The chain's CDR3 is CASSQFRLGGGNEQFF. In DNA, the CDR3 is TGTGCCAGCAGCCAATTTCGACTAGGGGGGGGCAATGAGCAGTTCTTC.

In its sample, this clonotype ranks as large. V usage is TRBV20-1 and J usage is TRBJ2-5; possible D gene TRBD1, 7 bases. CDR3 size: 15 residues. CDR1 is DFQATT and CDR2 is SNEGSKA in the germline V gene (reference sequence). Trimming stripped 1 base from V and 5 bases from J, with 17 bases between. CDR3 sequence reads: CSARAGAGGRETQYF. As DNA, the CDR3 is TGCAGTGCTAGAGCGGGGGCAGGGGGACGCGAGACCCAGTACTTC.

This clonotype was counted a few times. The chain is built from TRBV7-2 and TRBJ1-2; possibly TRBD1 for D (6 bases). The V and J ends lost 2 bases and 7 bases respectively, with 11 bases between them. Germline V gene data show CDR1 as SGHTA and CDR2 as FQGNSA. The length of the CDR3 is 13 residues. The CDR3 nucleotides are TGTGCCAGCAGCTTAAGGGCAGGGGTTGGCTACACCTTC. Encoded protein: CASSLRAGVGYTF.

This clonotype rates as medium-sized. This chain links TRBV15 with TRBJ1-2, with no clear D. CDR3 size: 13 residues. Per germline, CDR1 LNHNV and CDR2 YYDKDF (reference sequence). V was trimmed by 2 bases and J by 8 bases, leaving 12 bases between them. CDR3 in amino acids: CATSRSGPQGYTF. The DNA for the CDR3 is TGTGCCACCAGCAGAAGTGGGCCCCAGGGCTACACCTTC.

This clonotype is classed as medium-sized. V and J are TRBV25-1 and TRBJ2-2; D remains unclear. V was pared by 7 bases and J by 4 bases, with 16 bases between. The CDR3 contains 15 residues. The germline CDR1 and CDR2 sequences are MGHDK and SYGVNS. For the CDR3, the DNA is TGTGCCAGCACCCCGGCCGTGGGCTTCACCGGGGAGCTGTTTTTT. Amino acids: CASTPAVGFTGELFF.

This clonotype is deemed medium-sized. V is TRBV27 and J is TRBJ1-2; D is undetermined. The V gene lost 3 bases and the J gene lost 0 bases, with 14 bases spanning the gap. This CDR3 has 16 amino acids. CDR1 and CDR2 (germline): MNHEY, SMNVEV (reference sequence). CDR3 region: CASSFQRAPSNYGYTF. CDR3 in DNA: TGTGCCAGCAGTTTTCAAAGGGCTCCTTCTAACTATGGCTACACCTTC.